The 5 T cell receptor beta chains in this list originate from one sample, sequenced in a study of blood T cell repertoires in COVID-19. Sequencing used immunoSEQ multiplex PCR; TCRdb keeps in-frame clones, though not all of them. There are around 280,000 clones in the sample; roughly 89% occur only once, and under 7% lies in the top ten. Sequencing input: PBMCs or T cells enriched from blood (not recorded which). The receptors were sampled from a woman in her forties who had recovered from COVID-19.

The gene calls are TRBV7-8 and TRBJ2-1; 8 bases fit TRBD1. Germline CDR1 is SGHVS and CDR2 is FQNEAQ. V lost 4 bases, J lost 3 bases, and 2 bases stayed unmatched. The CDR3 has 14 residues. The CDR3 region is CASSWDRSYNEQFF. DNA of the CDR3: TGTGCCAGCAGCTGGGACAGGAGCTACAATGAGCAGTTCTTC.

CDR3 sequence: CASRSYSTGELFF. Written as DNA, the CDR3 is TGTGCCAGCAGGAGTTATTCCACCGGGGAGCTGTTTTTT. This chain connects TRBV6-5 to TRBJ2-2; D uncertain. The germline V and J ends were trimmed by 6 bases and 4 bases, with 9 bases remaining between them. The CDR3 consists of 13 residues. CDR1 is MNHEY, CDR2 SVGAGI, per germline.

The chain recombines TRBV7-3 with TRBJ2-1, with D maybe TRBD1 (6 bases). Germline assignment: CDR1 SGHTA and CDR2 FQGTGA. The germline V and J ends were trimmed by 5 bases and 9 bases, with 14 bases remaining between them. This CDR3 contains 13 residues. CDR3 bases: TGTGCCAGCAGCCCCAACCTACAGGGTGAGCAGTTCTTC. Protein: CASSPNLQGEQFF.

V is TRBV7-9 and J is TRBJ1-4, with 9 positions matching TRBD1. CDR3 size: 15 residues. CDR1 and CDR2 from the germline V gene are SEHNR and FQNEAQ (reference sequence). Trimming at V came to 5 bases and at J to 7 bases, leaving 8 bases not matched to a gene. This CDR3 reads CASSRTGGGGEKLFF. The CDR3 nucleotides are TGTGCCAGCAGCCGCACAGGGGGCGGAGGTGAAAAACTGTTTTTT.

V usage is TRBV27 and J usage is TRBJ2-1; 10 nucleotides match TRBD2. The CDR3 is 16 residues long. Germline V gene data show CDR1 as MNHEY and CDR2 as SMNVEV (reference sequence). V was pared by 1 base and J by 10 bases, with 10 bases of the junction left unmatched. CDR3 DNA: TGTGCCAGCAGTTTATGGGGACTAGCGAGCCCCCAGGAGCAGTTCTTC. It is translated as CASSLWGLASPQEQFF.